These 15 T cell receptor beta chains came from one sample sequenced in a study of cytomegalovirus exposure and HLA in healthy donors. The PCR was carried out with 60 Vbeta primers and 13 Jbeta primers. TCRdb's copy holds only in-frame clones and misses some; the assay was immunoSEQ multiplex PCR. The sample includes about 140,000 clones, about 80% of them seen just once. Sequencing was carried out using PBMCs. The receptors shown here come from a male donor in good health and CMV-seronegative.

CDR3 DNA: TGTGCCAGCACCCAGGACAGTGAAGCTTTCTTT. Protein sequence: CASTQDSEAFF. This chain links TRBV2 with TRBJ1-1; possible D gene TRBD1, 6 bases. Deletions cut 7 bases from V and 7 bases from J, with 10 bases between. CDR3 length equals 11 residues. Germline V lookup: CDR1 SNHLY, CDR2 FYNNEI.

Concerning this clone itself: At the DNA level, this CDR3 is encoded by other sequences in the same sample as well. The chain joins TRBV2 to TRBJ2-1, with 11 bases that match TRBD1. Germline V gene data show CDR1 as SNHLY and CDR2 as FYNNEI. CDR3 length equals 14 residues. V was clipped by 7 bases and J by 5 bases; unmatched bases: 4. CDR3 in amino acids: CASKRDRGDNEQFF. CDR3 sequence (DNA): TGTGCCAGCAAACGGGACAGGGGGGACAATGAGCAGTTCTTC.

The chain uses TRBV7-9 and TRBJ1-2, with 10 bases that match TRBD1. The V gene's germline CDR1 is SEHNR and CDR2 FQNEAQ (reference sequence). CDR3 length: 14 residues. V trimming: 4 bases; J trimming: 6 bases; junction bases outside the gene matches: 5. The DNA for the CDR3 is TGTGCCAGCAGCTCCGGGACAGGGGTAAATGGCTACACCTTC. Encoded protein: CASSSGTGVNGYTF.

CDR3 sequence reads: CASSEQANNEQFF. The DNA for the CDR3 is TGTGCCAGCAGTGAACAGGCCAACAATGAGCAGTTCTTC. This sequence joins TRBV6-4 and TRBJ2-1, with a weak D call TRBD1 (5 bases). Germline lookup yields CDR1 MRHNA and CDR2 SNTAGT. Trimming left V 3 bases short and J 5 bases short, with 8 bases between. The CDR3 runs to 13 residues.

The V gene is TRBV7-2, the J gene TRBJ2-3; D is undetermined. CDR1 is SGHTA, CDR2 FQGNSA, per germline. With 5 bases removed from V and 0 bases from J, the gap between germline ends came to 3 bases. CDR3 length: 12 residues. CDR3 nucleotides: TGTGCCAGCAGCCTTAGCACAGATACGCAGTATTTT. This translates into CASSLSTDTQYF.

The gene calls are TRBV10-3 and TRBJ2-1, with D tentatively TRBD1 (5 bases). The CDR3 has 15 residues. CDR1 and CDR2 from the germline V gene are ENHRY and SYGVKD. V was cut by 3 bases and J by 8 bases, with 17 bases left in between. CDR3 nucleotides: TGTGCCATCAGTGATCCCGTGGCAGGGTCGGATGAGCAGTTCTTC. The encoded protein is CAISDPVAGSDEQFF.

This clone was seen a single time. CDR3 nucleotides: TGTGCCAGCAGCTCCGCCTACGAGCAGTACTTC. Translation gives CASSSAYEQYF. The chain carries TRBV27 and TRBJ2-7, with unresolved D. The CDR3 sequence is 11 residues long. Germline V gene lookup returns CDR1 MNHEY and CDR2 SMNVEV (reference sequence). V was trimmed by 6 bases and J by 2 bases, leaving 5 bases between them.

This rearrangement joins TRBV27 to TRBJ2-7; TRBD1 matches at 10 bases. Germline CDR1 MNHEY, CDR2 SMNVEV (reference sequence). The V and J ends lost 2 bases and 3 bases, in that order; junction bases with no gene match: 1. CDR3 length equals 14 residues. This chain's CDR3 is CASSLGTGVYEQYF. The DNA for the CDR3 is TGTGCCAGCAGTTTAGGGACAGGGGTCTACGAGCAGTACTTC.

This rearrangement joins TRBV5-1 to TRBJ1-4; D is unclear. The germline CDR1 and CDR2 sequences are SGHRS and YFSETQ. The germline V and J ends were trimmed by 5 bases and 4 bases, with 9 bases remaining between them. This CDR3 spans 13 amino acids. The CDR3 DNA reads as TGCGCCAGCAGAGCACAGATTAATGAAAAACTGTTTTTT. Protein: CASRAQINEKLFF.

The rearrangement joins TRBV27 to TRBJ1-5; D not resolved. Trimming took off 6 bases at V and 4 bases at J, with 13 bases between the two ends. This CDR3 region has 14 residues. Looked up from germline, CDR1 is MNHEY and CDR2 is SMNVEV (reference sequence). DNA for the CDR3: TGTGCCAGCAGCTTGAACGGGGTTAATCAGCCCCAGCATTTT. It encodes CASSLNGVNQPQHF.

This chain uses TRBV2 with TRBJ2-7, with D possibly matching TRBD1 (5 bases). This CDR3 is 11 amino acids long. V dropped 6 bases and J dropped 7 bases, with 10 bases sitting between them. Germline V CDR1 and CDR2: SNHLY, FYNNEI. CDR3 nucleotides: TGTGCCAGCAGGGTTTACAGGGAGCAGTACTTC. Translation: CASRVYREQYF.

The rearrangement joins TRBV27 to TRBJ2-3; 8 bases align to TRBD2. There are 16 residues in the CDR3. Germline CDR1 is MNHEY and CDR2 is SMNVEV (reference sequence). V was pared by 7 bases and J by 5 bases, with 14 bases of the junction left unmatched. CDR3 sequence (DNA): TGTGCCAGCACCTTCCTAGACGGGGGGGCCAGAGATACGCAGTATTTT. It is translated as CASTFLDGGARDTQYF.

This clone was counted between two and nine times. The chain is built from TRBV7-2 and TRBJ2-7; D might be TRBD2 (6 bases). The germline V gene has CDR1 SGHTA and CDR2 FQGNSA. The CDR3 has 15 amino acids. V dropped 1 base and J dropped 2 bases, with 12 bases sitting between them. The CDR3 reads CASSLVEGVPYEQYF. CDR3 nucleotides: TGTGCCAGCAGCTTAGTGGAGGGCGTCCCCTACGAGCAGTACTTC.

The J gene is TRBJ1-2, the V gene TRBV6-1; the match to TRBD1 covers 9 bases. J lost 0 bases, V lost 3 bases, and 11 bases had no gene match. Germline CDR1 and CDR2: MNHNS and SASEGT. The CDR3 covers 18 residues. As DNA, the CDR3 is TGTGCCAGCAGTGAGTACAGGGGGCGCGGGATAGCTAACTATGGCTACACCTTC. This gives the protein CASSEYRGRGIANYGYTF.

The rearrangement uses TRBV5-1 and TRBJ2-1; 11 bases match TRBD2. This CDR3 is built from 16 residues. CDR1 SGHRS and CDR2 YFSETQ come from the germline V gene. Germline trimming cut 4 bases from V and 4 bases from J; bases unmatched to any gene: 7. The CDR3 sequence is CASSLSGGARYNEQFF. CDR3 DNA sequence: TGCGCCAGCAGCCTTAGCGGGGGGGCGCGATACAATGAGCAGTTCTTC.